This T cell receptor beta chain was profiled in a study of cytomegalovirus exposure and HLA in healthy donors. 13 Jbeta primers and 60 Vbeta primers were used for the PCR. TCRdb's table, derived via immunoSEQ multiplex PCR, lists solely in-frame clones and lacks some. Recorded for this sample: under 50,000 clones. This CDR3 has 13 amino acids. Germline values: CDR1 SQVTM, CDR2 ANQGSEA. After removal of 4 bases from V and 6 bases from J, the junction contained 7 bases not matched to a gene. The sequenced sample was PBMCs. This receptor was identified in a male donor in good health and CMV-seronegative. The chain is built from TRBV29-1 and TRBJ2-3, with TRBD1 matching 7 bases. Here the CDR3 reads CSVGITGEDTQYF. DNA for the CDR3: TGCAGCGTTGGGATAACAGGGGAGGATACGCAGTATTTT.